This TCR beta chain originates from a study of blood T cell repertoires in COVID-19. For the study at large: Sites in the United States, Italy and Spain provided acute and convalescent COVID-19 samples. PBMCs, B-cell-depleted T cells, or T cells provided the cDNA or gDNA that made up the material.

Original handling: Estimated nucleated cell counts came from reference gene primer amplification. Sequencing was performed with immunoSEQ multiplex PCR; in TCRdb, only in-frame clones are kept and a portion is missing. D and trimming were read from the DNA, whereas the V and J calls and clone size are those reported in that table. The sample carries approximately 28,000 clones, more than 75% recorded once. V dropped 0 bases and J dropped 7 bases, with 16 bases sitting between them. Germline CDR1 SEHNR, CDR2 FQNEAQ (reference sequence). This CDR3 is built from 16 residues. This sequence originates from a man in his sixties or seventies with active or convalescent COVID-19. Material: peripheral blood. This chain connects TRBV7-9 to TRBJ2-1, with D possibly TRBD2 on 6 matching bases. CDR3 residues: CASSLALAALGNEQFF. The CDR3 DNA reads TGTGCCAGCAGCTTAGCGTTAGCGGCTTTGGGGAATGAGCAGTTCTTC.